This T cell receptor beta chain was documented in a study of PD-L1 blockade in urothelial cancer. Study information: Patients had been given 0 to 3 earlier chemotherapy regimens. Samples of blood were analyzed 3 weeks (second dose) and 6 weeks after treatment start.

The CDR3 covers 15 residues. CDR1 and CDR2 (germline): LNHDA, SQIVND (reference sequence). Between the trimmed V and J ends, which lost 9 bases and 0 bases, there was a span of 15 bases. Sequencing used immunoSEQ multiplex PCR; TCRdb keeps in-frame clones, though not all of them. The top ten hold 3.2% of the sample, which has roughly 130,000 clones, approximately 84% seen once. Time point here: pretreatment peripheral blood. This chain uses TRBV19 with TRBJ2-1; D is unresolved. The clonotype comes from a man between 50 and 59 years old with urothelial cancer. The material sequenced was PBMCs, taken around atezolizumab (anti-PD-L1) treatment. CDR3 sequence reads: CASNPSVFSYNEQFF. CDR3 DNA: TGTGCCAGCAACCCCTCGGTCTTCTCCTACAATGAGCAGTTCTTC.